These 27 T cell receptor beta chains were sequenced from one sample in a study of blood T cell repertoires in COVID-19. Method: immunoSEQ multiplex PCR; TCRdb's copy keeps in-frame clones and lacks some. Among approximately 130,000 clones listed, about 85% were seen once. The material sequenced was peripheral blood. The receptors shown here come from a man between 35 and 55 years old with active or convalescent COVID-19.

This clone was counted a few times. The CDR3 bases are TGCAGCACATTAGACAGGGGCCTTAACAATGAGCAGTTCTTC. Translated, it gives CSTLDRGLNNEQFF. The chain links TRBV29-1 to TRBJ2-1, with TRBD1 matching over 8 bases. The germline gives CDR1 SQVTM, CDR2 ANQGSEA. The V gene end was trimmed by 8 bases and the J gene end by 5 bases; junction bases not matched to a gene: 11. CDR3 length: 14 amino acids.

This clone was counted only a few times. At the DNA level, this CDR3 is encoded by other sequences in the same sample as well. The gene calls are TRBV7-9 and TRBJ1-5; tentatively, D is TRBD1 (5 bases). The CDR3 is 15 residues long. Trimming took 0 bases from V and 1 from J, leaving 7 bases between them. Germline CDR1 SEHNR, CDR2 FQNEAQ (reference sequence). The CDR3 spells CASSLAGGSNQPQHF. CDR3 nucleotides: TGTGCCAGCAGCTTAGCGGGGGGGAGCAATCAGCCCCAGCATTTT. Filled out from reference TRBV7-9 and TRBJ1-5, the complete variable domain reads DTGVSQNPRHKITKRGQNVTFRCDPISEHNRLYWYRQTLGQGPEFLTYFQNEAQLEKSRLLSDRFSAERPKGSFSTLEIQRTEQGDSAMYLCASSLAGGSNQPQHFGDGTRLSIL.

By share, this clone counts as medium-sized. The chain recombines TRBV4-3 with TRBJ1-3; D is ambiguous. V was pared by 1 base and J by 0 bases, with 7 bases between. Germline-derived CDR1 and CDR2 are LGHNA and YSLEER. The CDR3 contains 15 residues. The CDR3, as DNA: TGCGCCAGCAGCCAAGCACAGTTCTCTGGAAACACCATATATTTT. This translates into CASSQAQFSGNTIYF.

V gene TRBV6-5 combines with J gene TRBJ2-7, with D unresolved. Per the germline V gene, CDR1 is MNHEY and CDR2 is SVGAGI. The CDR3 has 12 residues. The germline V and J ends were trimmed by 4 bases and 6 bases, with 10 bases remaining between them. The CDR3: CASSFFGREQYF. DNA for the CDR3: TGTGCCAGCAGTTTTTTTGGGCGCGAGCAGTACTTC.

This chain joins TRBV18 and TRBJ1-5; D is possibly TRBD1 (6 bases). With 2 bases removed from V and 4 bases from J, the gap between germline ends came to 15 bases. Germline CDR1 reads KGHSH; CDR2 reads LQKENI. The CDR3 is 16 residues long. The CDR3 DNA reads TGTGCCAGCTCACCAGCGGCGGGGGCGGGAAATCAGCCCCAGCATTTT. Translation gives CASSPAAGAGNQPQHF.

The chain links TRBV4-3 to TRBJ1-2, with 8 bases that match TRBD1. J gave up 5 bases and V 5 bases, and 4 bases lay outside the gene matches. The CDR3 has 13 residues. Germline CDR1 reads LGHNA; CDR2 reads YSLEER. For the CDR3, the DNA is TGCGCCAGCAGCGAGAGACAGGGGTATGGCTACACCTTC. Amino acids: CASSERQGYGYTF.

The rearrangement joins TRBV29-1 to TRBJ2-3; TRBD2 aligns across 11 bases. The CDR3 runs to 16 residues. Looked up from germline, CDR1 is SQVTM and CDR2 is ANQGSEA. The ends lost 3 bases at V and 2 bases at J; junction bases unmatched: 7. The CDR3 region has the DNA TGCAGCGTTGACCTCCTAGCGGGGGGCATCACAGATACGCAGTATTTT. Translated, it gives CSVDLLAGGITDTQYF.

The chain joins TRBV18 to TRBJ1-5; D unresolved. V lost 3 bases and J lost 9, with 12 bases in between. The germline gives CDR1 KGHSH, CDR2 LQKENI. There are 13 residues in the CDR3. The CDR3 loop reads CASSPDRGTPQHF. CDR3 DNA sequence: TGTGCCAGCTCACCCGACCGGGGTACGCCCCAGCATTTT.

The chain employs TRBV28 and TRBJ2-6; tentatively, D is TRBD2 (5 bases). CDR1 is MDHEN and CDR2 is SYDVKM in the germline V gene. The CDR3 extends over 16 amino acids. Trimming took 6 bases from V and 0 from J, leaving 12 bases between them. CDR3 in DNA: TGTGCCAGCAGGCCGGGGAGAACCTCTGGGGCCAACGTCCTGACTTTC. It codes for CASRPGRTSGANVLTF.

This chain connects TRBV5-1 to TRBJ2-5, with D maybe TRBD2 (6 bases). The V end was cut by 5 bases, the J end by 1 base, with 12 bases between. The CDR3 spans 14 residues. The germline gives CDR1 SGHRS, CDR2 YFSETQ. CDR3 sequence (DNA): TGCGCCAGCAGGTTTAGCGGAAGCCAAGAGACCCAGTACTTC. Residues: CASRFSGSQETQYF.

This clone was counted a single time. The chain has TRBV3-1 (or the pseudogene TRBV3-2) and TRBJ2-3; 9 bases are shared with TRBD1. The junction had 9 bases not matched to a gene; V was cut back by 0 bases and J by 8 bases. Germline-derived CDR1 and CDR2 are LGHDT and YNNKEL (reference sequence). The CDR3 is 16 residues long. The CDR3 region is CASSQDVGTGSGTQYF. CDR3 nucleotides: TGTGCCAGCAGCCAAGATGTTGGGACAGGGTCAGGTACGCAGTATTTT.

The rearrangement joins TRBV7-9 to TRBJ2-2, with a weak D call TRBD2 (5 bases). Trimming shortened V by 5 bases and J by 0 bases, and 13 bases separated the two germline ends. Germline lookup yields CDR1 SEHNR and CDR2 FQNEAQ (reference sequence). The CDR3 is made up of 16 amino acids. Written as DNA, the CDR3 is TGTGCCAGCAGCAACCCCGGCGGGTCGAACACCGGGGAGCTGTTTTTT. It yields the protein CASSNPGGSNTGELFF.

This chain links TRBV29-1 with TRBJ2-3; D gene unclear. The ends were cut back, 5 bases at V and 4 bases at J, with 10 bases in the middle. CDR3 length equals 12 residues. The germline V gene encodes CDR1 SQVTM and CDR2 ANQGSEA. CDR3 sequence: CSVRSTSDTQYF. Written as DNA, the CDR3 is TGCAGCGTTCGGTCTACCTCAGATACGCAGTATTTT.

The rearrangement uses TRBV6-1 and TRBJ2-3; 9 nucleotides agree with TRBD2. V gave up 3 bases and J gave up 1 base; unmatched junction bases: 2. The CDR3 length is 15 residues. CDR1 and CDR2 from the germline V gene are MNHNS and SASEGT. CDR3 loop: CASSDIAGGTDTQYF. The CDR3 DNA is TGTGCCAGCAGTGACATAGCGGGGGGCACAGATACGCAGTATTTT.

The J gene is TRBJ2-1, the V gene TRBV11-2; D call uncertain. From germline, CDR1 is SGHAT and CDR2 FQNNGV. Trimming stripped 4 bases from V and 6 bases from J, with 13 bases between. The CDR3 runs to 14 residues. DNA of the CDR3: TGTGCCAGCAGCTCCCTGAGGAGTTTCAATGAGCAGTTCTTC. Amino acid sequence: CASSSLRSFNEQFF.

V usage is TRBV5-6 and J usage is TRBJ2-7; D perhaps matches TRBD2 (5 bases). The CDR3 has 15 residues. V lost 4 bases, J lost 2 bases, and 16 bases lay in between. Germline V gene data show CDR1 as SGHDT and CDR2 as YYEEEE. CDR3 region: CASSTPQRGTYEQYF. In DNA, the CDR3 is TGTGCCAGCAGCACTCCCCAACGGGGTACCTACGAGCAGTACTTC.

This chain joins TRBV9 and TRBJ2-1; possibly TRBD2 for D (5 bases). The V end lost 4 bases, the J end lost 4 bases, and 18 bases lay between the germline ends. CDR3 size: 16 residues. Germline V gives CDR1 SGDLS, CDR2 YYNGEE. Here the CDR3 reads CASSQGGGSGYNEQFF. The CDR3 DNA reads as TGTGCCAGCAGCCAAGGCGGAGGATCGGGATACAATGAGCAGTTCTTC. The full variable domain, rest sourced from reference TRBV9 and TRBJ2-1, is DSGVTQTPKHLITATGQRVTLRCSPRSGDLSVYWYQQSLDQGLQFLIQYYNGEERAKGNILERFSAQQFPDLHSELNLSSLELGDSALYFCASSQGGGSGYNEQFFGPGTRLTVL.

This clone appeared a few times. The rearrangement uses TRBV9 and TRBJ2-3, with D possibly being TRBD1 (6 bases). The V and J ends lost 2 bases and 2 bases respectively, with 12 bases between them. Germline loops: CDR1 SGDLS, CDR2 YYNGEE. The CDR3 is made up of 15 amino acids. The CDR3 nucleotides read TGTGCCAGCAGCGTCGTACAGGGCACCACAGATACGCAGTATTTT. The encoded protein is CASSVVQGTTDTQYF.

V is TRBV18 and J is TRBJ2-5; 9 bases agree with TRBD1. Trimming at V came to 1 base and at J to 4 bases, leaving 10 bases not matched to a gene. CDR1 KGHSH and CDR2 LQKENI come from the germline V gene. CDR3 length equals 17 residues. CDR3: CASSPQTGGALPETQYF. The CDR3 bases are TGTGCCAGCTCACCACAAACAGGGGGCGCCCTGCCAGAGACCCAGTACTTC.

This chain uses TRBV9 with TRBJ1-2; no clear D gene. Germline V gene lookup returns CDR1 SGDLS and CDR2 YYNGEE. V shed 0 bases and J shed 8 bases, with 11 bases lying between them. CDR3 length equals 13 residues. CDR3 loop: CASSVGGRTGYTF. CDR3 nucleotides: TGTGCCAGCAGCGTAGGCGGGAGGACCGGCTACACCTTC.

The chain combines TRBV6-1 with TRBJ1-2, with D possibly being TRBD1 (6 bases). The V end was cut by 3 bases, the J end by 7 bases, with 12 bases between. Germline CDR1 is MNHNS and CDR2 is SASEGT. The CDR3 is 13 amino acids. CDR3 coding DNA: TGTGCCAGCAGTGACAGGGGCGCGGGTGGCTACACCTTC. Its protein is CASSDRGAGGYTF.

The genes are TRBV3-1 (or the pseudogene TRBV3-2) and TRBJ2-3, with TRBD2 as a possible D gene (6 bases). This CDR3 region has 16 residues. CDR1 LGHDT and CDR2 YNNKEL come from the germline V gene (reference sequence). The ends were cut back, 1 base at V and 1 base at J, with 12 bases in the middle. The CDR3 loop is CASSQGSSVGTDTQYF. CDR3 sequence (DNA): TGTGCCAGCAGCCAAGGTTCTAGCGTGGGCACAGATACGCAGTATTTT.

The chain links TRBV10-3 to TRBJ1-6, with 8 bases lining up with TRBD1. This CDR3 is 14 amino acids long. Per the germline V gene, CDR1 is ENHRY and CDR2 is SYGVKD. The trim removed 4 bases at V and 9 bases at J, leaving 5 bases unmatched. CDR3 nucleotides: TGTGCCATCAGTGGAGGGACAGGACTTTCACCCCTCCACTTT. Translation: CAISGGTGLSPLHF.

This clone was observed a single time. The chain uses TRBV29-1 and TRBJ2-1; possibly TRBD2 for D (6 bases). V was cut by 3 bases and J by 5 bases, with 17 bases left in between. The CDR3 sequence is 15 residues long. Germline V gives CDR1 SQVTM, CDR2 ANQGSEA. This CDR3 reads CSVDSGRGTHNEQFF. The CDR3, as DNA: TGCAGCGTTGATAGTGGTCGGGGGACTCACAATGAGCAGTTCTTC.

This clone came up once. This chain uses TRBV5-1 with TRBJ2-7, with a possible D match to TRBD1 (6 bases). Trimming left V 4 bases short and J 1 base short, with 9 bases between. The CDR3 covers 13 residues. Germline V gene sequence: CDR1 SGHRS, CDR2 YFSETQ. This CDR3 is CASSPGQSYEQYF. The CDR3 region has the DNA TGCGCCAGCAGCCCGGGACAATCCTACGAGCAGTACTTC.

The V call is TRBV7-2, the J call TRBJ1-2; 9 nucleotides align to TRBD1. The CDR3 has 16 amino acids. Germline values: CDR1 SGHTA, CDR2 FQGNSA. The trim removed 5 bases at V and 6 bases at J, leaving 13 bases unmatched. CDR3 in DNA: TGTGCCAGCAGCCTAACACCCGGGACAGGGTTAGATGGCTACACCTTC. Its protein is CASSLTPGTGLDGYTF.

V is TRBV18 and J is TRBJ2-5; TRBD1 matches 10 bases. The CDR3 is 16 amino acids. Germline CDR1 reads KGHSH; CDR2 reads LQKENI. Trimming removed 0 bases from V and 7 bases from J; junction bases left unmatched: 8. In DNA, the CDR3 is TGTGCCAGCTCACCACCGGGGACAGGGGACACCAGGACCCAGTACTTC. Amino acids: CASSPPGTGDTRTQYF.